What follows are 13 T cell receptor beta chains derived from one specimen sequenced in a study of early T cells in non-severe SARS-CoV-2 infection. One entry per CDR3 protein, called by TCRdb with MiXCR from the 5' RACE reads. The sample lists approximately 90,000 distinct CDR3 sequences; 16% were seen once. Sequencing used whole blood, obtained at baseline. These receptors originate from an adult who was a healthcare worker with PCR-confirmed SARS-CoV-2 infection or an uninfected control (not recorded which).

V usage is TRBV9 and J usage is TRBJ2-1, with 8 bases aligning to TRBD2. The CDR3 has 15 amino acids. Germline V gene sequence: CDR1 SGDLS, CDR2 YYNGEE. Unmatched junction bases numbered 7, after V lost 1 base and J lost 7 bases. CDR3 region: CASSVTGGPRNEQFF. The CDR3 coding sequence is TGTGCCAGCAGCGTAACGGGAGGGCCTAGGAATGAGCAGTTCTTC. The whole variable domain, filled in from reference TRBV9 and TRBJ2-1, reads DSGVTQTPKHLITATGQRVTLRCSPRSGDLSVYWYQQSLDQGLQFLIQYYNGEERAKGNILERFSAQQFPDLHSELNLSSLELGDSALYFCASSVTGGPRNEQFFGPGTRLTVL.

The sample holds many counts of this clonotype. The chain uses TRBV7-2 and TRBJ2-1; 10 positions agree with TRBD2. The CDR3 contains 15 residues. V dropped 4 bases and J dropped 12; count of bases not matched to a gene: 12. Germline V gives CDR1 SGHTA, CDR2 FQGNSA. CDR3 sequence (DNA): TGTGCCAGCAGCTACAGGGCTAGCGGGAGTATCGGGCAGTTCTTC. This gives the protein CASSYRASGSIGQFF.

The chain's CDR3 is CASSQARATDTQYF. The CDR3 DNA reads TGCGCCAGCAGCCAAGCCCGGGCCACAGATACGCAGTATTTT. The V gene is TRBV4-1, the J gene TRBJ2-3; D uncertain. The ends were cut back, 1 base at V and 2 bases at J, with 7 bases in the middle. Germline CDR1 reads MGHRA; CDR2 reads YSYEKL. The CDR3 has 14 residues.

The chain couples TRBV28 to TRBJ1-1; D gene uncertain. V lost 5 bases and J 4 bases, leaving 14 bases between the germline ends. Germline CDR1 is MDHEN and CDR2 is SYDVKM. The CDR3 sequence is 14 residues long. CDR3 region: CASSANLWGTEAFF. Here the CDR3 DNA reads TGTGCCAGCAGTGCCAACCTTTGGGGCACTGAAGCTTTCTTT.

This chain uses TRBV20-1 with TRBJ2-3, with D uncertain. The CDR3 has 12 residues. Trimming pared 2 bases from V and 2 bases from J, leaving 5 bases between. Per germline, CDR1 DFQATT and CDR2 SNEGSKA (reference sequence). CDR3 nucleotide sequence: TGCAGTGCTAGAAAAGACACAGATACGCAGTATTTT. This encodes CSARKDTDTQYF.

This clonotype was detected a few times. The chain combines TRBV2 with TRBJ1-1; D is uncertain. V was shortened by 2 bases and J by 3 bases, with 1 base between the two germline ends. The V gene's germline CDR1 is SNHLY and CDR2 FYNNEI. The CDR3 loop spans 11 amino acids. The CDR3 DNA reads TGTGCCAGCAGTGAATACACTGAAGCTTTCTTT. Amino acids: CASSEYTEAFF.

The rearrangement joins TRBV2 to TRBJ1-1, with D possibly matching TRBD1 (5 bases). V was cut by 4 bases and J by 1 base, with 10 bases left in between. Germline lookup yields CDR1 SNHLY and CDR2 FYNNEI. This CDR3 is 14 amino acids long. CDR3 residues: CASSVQGTNTEAFF. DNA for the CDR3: TGTGCCAGCAGTGTTCAGGGAACGAACACTGAAGCTTTCTTT.

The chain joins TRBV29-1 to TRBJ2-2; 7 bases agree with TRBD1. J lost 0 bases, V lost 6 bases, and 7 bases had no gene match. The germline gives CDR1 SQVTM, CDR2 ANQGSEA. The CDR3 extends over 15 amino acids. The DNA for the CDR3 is TGCAGCGTGGGGAAAGGGACAGCGAACACCGGGGAGCTGTTTTTT. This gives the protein CSVGKGTANTGELFF.

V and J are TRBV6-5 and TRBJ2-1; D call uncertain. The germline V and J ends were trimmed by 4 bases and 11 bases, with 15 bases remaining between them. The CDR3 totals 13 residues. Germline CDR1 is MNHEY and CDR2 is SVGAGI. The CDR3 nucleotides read TGTGCCAGCAGTTCCCCCGCTCCGTCCCAGCAGTTCTTC. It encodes CASSSPAPSQQFF.

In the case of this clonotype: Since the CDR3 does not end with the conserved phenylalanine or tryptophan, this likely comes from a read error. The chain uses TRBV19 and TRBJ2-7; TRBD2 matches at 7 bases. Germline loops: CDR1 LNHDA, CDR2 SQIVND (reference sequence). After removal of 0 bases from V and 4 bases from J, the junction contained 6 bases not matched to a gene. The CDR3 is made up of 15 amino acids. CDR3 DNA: TGTGCCAGTAGTATAGATCTCAGCGGGAAGTACGAGCAGTACTCC. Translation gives CASSIDLSGKYEQYS.

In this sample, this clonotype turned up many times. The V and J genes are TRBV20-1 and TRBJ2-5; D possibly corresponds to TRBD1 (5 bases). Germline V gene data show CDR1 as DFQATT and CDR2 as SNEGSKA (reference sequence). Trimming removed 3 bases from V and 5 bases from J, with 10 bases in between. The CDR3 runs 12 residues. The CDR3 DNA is TGCAGTGCTAGGGACATGGGGGAGACCCAGTACTTC. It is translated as CSARDMGETQYF.

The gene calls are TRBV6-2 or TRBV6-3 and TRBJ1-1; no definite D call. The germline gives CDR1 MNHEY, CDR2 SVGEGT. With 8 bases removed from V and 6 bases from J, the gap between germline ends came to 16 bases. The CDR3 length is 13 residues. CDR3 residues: CASRSIKRAEAFF. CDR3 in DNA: TGTGCCAGCCGAAGTATAAAGCGGGCTGAAGCTTTCTTT.

For the CDR3, the DNA is TGTGCCAGCAACCGACAGGGGGCTTACGAGCAGTACTTC. Translating gives CASNRQGAYEQYF. V is TRBV5-6 and J is TRBJ2-7, with 10 bases matching TRBD1. Germline V CDR1 and CDR2: SGHDT, YYEEEE. V trimming: 6 bases; J trimming: 4 bases; junction bases outside the gene matches: 4. The CDR3 loop spans 13 amino acids.